The rows below give T cell receptor beta chains drawn from one sample of a study of PD-1 blockade in classical Hodgkin lymphoma. Produced via immunoSEQ multiplex PCR; TCRdb's table is partial and in-frame only. The sample holds roughly 70,000 clones; about 93% are singletons and the top ten take 2.6%. Material for sequencing was peripheral blood mononuclear cells (PBMCs). The receptors originated from a human donor with classical Hodgkin lymphoma. Each CDR3 is given with its conserved first and last residue. A D gene is named only where the DNA matches it firmly. Not every row has a clone size; where given, it reads once, few, many or a size class.

cdr3_length,d_call,j_call,v_call,clone_size,cdr3_nt,cdr3_aa
15,TRBD2,TRBJ2-1,TRBV2,.,TGTGCCAGCACCCGGACAGCGGGGGGGTTGGGTGAGCAGTTCTTC,CASTRTAGGLGEQFF
15,.,TRBJ2-5,TRBV9,.,TGTGCCAGCAGCCTCCAAGAGGGGTCCGGAGAGACCCAGTACTTC,CASSLQEGSGETQYF
11,.,TRBJ2-7,TRBV2,.,TGTGCCAGCAATCTAGGCGACGAGCAGTACTTC,CASNLGDEQYF
14,TRBD2,TRBJ2-3,TRBV7-2,.,TGTGCCAGCAGCGCCGGGACTAGCGGAGATACGCAGTATTTT,CASSAGTSGDTQYF
12,.,TRBJ2-5,TRBV19,once,TGTGCCAGTAGTATTGGGCGGGAGACCCAGTACTTC,CASSIGRETQYF
15,TRBD1,TRBJ2-7,TRBV14,few,TGTGCCAGCAGCCGGACCGGGACAGGCTACCGGGAGCAGTACTTC,CASSRTGTGYREQYF
11,.,TRBJ1-2,TRBV11-1,.,TGTGCCAGCAGCGGGTACTATGGCTACACCTTC,CASSGYYGYTF
16,TRBD2,TRBJ2-1,TRBV28,.,TGTGCCAGCAGTCGCCGCGGGGGAGTAGGGGCCGGTGAGCAGTTCTTC,CASSRRGGVGAGEQFF
14,.,TRBJ1-3,TRBV5-1,once,TGCGCCAGCAGTCCGGAGAGCTCTGGAAACACCATATATTTT,CASSPESSGNTIYF
13,.,TRBJ2-7,TRBV30,.,TGTGCCTGGAGGCGTCCCGGGGGCCACGAGCAGTACTTC,CAWRRPGGHEQYF
15,.,TRBJ2-1,TRBV14,once,TGTGCCAGCACCCAGGGGAGCTACCTGCCTCATGAGCAGTTCTTC,CASTQGSYLPHEQFF
18,TRBD1,TRBJ2-3,TRBV7-2,.,TGTGCCAGCAGCTTAGTCGTCATTAGCAGGGGGCGTTCAGATACGCAGTATTTT,CASSLVVISRGRSDTQYF
13,TRBD1,TRBJ1-3,TRBV7-2,few,TGTGCCAGCAGCTCGACAGGGGGCGAGGCCATATATTTT,CASSSTGGEAIYF
19,TRBD2,TRBJ2-5,TRBV18,.,TGTGCCAGCTCACCACTTTCCGGGTCTAGCGGGAGGAGTCAAGAGACCCAGTACTTC,CASSPLSGSSGRSQETQYF
14,.,TRBJ2-1,TRBV18,.,TGTGCCAGCTCACCGTCGCTAGCAGACAATGAGCAGTTCTTC,CASSPSLADNEQFF
13,.,TRBJ2-5,TRBV6-5,.,TGTGCCAGCAGTTTCGGGGGGCCGGAGACCCAGTACTTC,CASSFGGPETQYF
16,.,TRBJ2-3,TRBV4-1,.,TGCGCCAGCAGCCAACTCTGGGGAAAGAGCACAGATACGCAGTATTTT,CASSQLWGKSTDTQYF
16,TRBD1,TRBJ2-2,TRBV7-9,.,TGTGCCAGCAGCGTGTCCGGGACAGGGAACACCGGGGAGCTGTTTTTT,CASSVSGTGNTGELFF
15,.,TRBJ1-5,TRBV2,.,TGTGCCAGCAGCCCCGACATACTTAGCAATCAGCCCCAGCATTTT,CASSPDILSNQPQHF
14,TRBD2,TRBJ2-1,TRBV9,.,TGTGCCAGCACTGGACTAGCGTCTTACAATGAGCAGTTCTTC,CASTGLASYNEQFF
14,.,TRBJ2-7,TRBV6-1,.,TGTGCCAGCAAGGCGGGGTCGAATCCCTACGAGCAGTACTTC,CASKAGSNPYEQYF
15,TRBD1,TRBJ2-2,TRBV19,.,TGTGCCAGTAGTATGTATAGGGGGCGGACCGGGGAGCTGTTTTTT,CASSMYRGRTGELFF
17,.,TRBJ1-6,TRBV5-1,.,TGCGCCAGCAGCTTGGCCCCACAGGGTCAGCAAGGTTCACCCCTCCACTTT,CASSLAPQGQQGSPLHF
15,TRBD1,TRBJ2-2,TRBV27,.,TGTGCCAGCACAAAACAGGGGCTGAACACCGGGGAGCTGTTTTTT,CASTKQGLNTGELFF
19,TRBD1,TRBJ2-1,TRBV11-3,.,TGTGCCAGCAGCCAATCAAGCGGTTTTATGGGACAGGGAAGCAATGAGCAGTTCTTC,CASSQSSGFMGQGSNEQFF